A selection of T cell receptor beta chains follows, all from one sample in a study of identical twins. A single record per CDR3 protein comes from TCRdb applying MiXCR to the 5' RACE reads. The sample lists around 370,000 distinct CDR3 sequences; approximately 8.8% were seen once. The sample was naive T cells sorted from blood. The receptor source for this set is a woman aged 45-65 years in good health. Each CDR3 is given with its conserved first and last residue. A D gene is named only where the DNA matches it firmly. Expanded clones get a size class; other rows say once, few or many, or leave the size out.

v_gene	abundance	d_gene	j_gene	CDR3aa	CDR3nt
TRBV5-1	few	TRBD1	TRBJ2-1	CASSLRQGAPNEQFF	TGCGCCAGCAGCTTGCGACAGGGGGCGCCCAATGAGCAGTTCTTC
TRBV11-2	few	NA	TRBJ2-3	CASSPTRLGTQYF	TGTGCCAGCAGCCCGACTAGATTGGGTACGCAGTATTTT
TRBV9	NA	NA	TRBJ1-1	CASSVAAGFGTEAFF	TGTGCCAGCAGCGTAGCTGCCGGGTTTGGCACTGAAGCTTTCTTT
TRBV20-1	NA	TRBD2	TRBJ2-1	CSARVGGRGNEQFF	TGCAGTGCTAGAGTAGGCGGGAGGGGCAATGAGCAGTTCTTC
TRBV6-5	few	TRBD2	TRBJ2-3	CASSPDSGLAGGKQYF	TGTGCCAGCAGCCCCGACAGCGGACTAGCGGGGGGCAAGCAGTATTTT
TRBV20-1	few	TRBD2	TRBJ2-1	CSAREEEGGPYNEQFF	TGCAGTGCTAGAGAGGAAGAGGGAGGGCCCTACAATGAGCAGTTCTTC
TRBV4-2	NA	TRBD1	TRBJ1-1	CASSQAQEETGAWNTEAFF	TGTGCCAGCAGCCAGGCCCAGGAGGAGACAGGGGCTTGGAACACTGAAGCTTTCTTT
TRBV5-1	NA	TRBD1	TRBJ1-1	CATRAGDSSMNTEAFF	TGCGCCACGCGTGCTGGGGACAGTTCCATGAACACTGAAGCTTTCTTT
TRBV7-3	few	NA	TRBJ2-3	CASSPPATDTQYF	TGTGCCAGCAGCCCTCCCGCGACAGATACGCAGTATTTT
TRBV7-9	NA	NA	TRBJ2-2	CASSPGAGFTGELFF	TGTGCCAGCAGCCCTGGAGCGGGTTTCACCGGGGAGCTGTTTTTT
TRBV20-1	NA	NA	TRBJ2-5	CSAREFRVGWQETQYF	TGCAGTGCTAGAGAGTTTAGGGTCGGATGGCAAGAGACCCAGTACTTC
TRBV12-3/TRBV12-4	many	NA	TRBJ1-6	CASSLTEPNSPLHF	TGTGCCAGCAGCCTTACAGAGCCAAATTCACCCCTCCACTTT
TRBV3-1	NA	NA	TRBJ2-1	CASSPPPFYNEQFF	TGTGCCAGCAGCCCTCCCCCATTTTACAATGAGCAGTTCTTC
TRBV9	few	NA	TRBJ2-3	CASSVTFGQSLSTDTQYF	TGTGCCAGCAGCGTAACATTCGGACAGAGTCTAAGCACAGATACGCAGTATTTT